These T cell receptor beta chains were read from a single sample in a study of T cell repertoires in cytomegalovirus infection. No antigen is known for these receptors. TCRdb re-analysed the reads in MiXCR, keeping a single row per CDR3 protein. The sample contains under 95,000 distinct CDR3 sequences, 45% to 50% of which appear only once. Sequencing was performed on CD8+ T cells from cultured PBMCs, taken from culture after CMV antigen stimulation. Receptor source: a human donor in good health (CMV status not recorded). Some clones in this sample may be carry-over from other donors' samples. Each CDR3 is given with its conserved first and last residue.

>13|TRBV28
CASLPTYTDTQYF
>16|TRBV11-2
CASSPYTGQELREQYF
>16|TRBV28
CASSLGSGRNTGELFF
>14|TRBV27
CASSRDGGDSEAFF
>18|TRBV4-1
CASSQDRGNLAGNYEQYF
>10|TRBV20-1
CSARDRWQYF
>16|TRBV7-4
CASSPQWDASQETQYF
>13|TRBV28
CASSSTKGHGYTF
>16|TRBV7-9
CASSPPGGELSDEQYF
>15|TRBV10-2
CASSESGAASDTQYF
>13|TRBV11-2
CASSWGGESEQYF
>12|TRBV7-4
CASSLGRGEQYF
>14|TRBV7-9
CASSHQGSNQPQHF
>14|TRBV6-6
CASRTGGERTEAFF
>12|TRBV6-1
CGSIRDIYEQYF
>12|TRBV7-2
CASSSWGGEQYF
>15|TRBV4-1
CASSQDRGQSYEQYF
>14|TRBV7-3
CASSPPVGTYEQYF